Presented here are 10 T cell receptor beta chains from one specimen sequenced in a study of T cell changes during pregnancy in multiple sclerosis. Clones were sequenced by immunoSEQ multiplex PCR, and TCRdb holds only the in-frame ones, with some missing. The sample carries tens of thousands of clones, approximately 94% recorded once. The material sequenced was CD8+ T cells from peripheral blood mononuclear cells, taken in the third trimester of pregnancy. Every receptor here comes from a female donor with multiple sclerosis, enrolled in a pregnancy study.

The rearrangement uses TRBV28 and TRBJ1-1; possibly TRBD1 for D (6 bases). This CDR3 has 12 amino acids. Looked up from germline, CDR1 is MDHEN and CDR2 is SYDVKM. Trimming took 4 bases from V and 8 from J, leaving 11 bases between them. The CDR3 DNA is TGTGCCAGCAGTTCAGATGGGACAGAAGCTTTCTTT. This sequence encodes CASSSDGTEAFF.

V and J are TRBV7-2 and TRBJ1-3; D is undetermined. The CDR3 totals 15 residues. Germline assignment: CDR1 SGHTA and CDR2 FQGNSA. V dropped 3 bases and J dropped 0 bases, with 9 bases sitting between them. The CDR3 coding sequence is TGTGCCAGCAGCTTGGGAGTATACTCTGGAAACACCATATATTTT. This translates into CASSLGVYSGNTIYF.

The chain is built from TRBV27 and TRBJ2-2, with D maybe TRBD1 (5 bases). CDR3 size: 14 residues. Germline values: CDR1 MNHEY, CDR2 SMNVEV (reference sequence). Trimming took 4 bases from V and 6 from J, leaving 12 bases between them. CDR3 DNA sequence: TGTGCCAGCAGTTCTCAGGGCATACCCGGGGAGCTGTTTTTT. Amino acids: CASSSQGIPGELFF.

This rearrangement joins TRBV25-1 to TRBJ2-2; D is perhaps TRBD2 (5 bases). CDR1 and CDR2 from the germline V gene are MGHDK and SYGVNS. This CDR3 has 15 residues. Trimming left V 3 bases short and J 3 bases short, with 11 bases between. For the CDR3, the DNA is TGTGCCAGCAGTGACGGCGGGCTGGACACCGGGGAGCTGTTTTTT. Its translation is CASSDGGLDTGELFF.

A remark on this clone: The sample has other DNA sequences that encode this CDR3 too. The chain couples TRBV19 to TRBJ2-1, with 8 bases aligning to TRBD2. Germline assignment: CDR1 LNHDA and CDR2 SQIVND (reference sequence). V lost 3 bases and J lost 4; bases outside the gene matches: 2. CDR3 length: 14 residues. The CDR3 DNA is TGTGCCAGTAGTATCGGGGGGGAGTACAATGAGCAGTTCTTC. The encoded protein is CASSIGGEYNEQFF.

The chain has TRBV7-9 and TRBJ1-4, with 7 nucleotides matching TRBD1. Germline V gene lookup returns CDR1 SEHNR and CDR2 FQNEAQ (reference sequence). V lost 6 bases and J lost 5; bases outside the gene matches: 18. The CDR3 totals 18 residues. In DNA, the CDR3 is TGTGCCAGCAGACCAAGTCCGGACAGGTCCAGGGGAAATGAAAAACTGTTTTTT. This translates into CASRPSPDRSRGNEKLFF.

This clone was seen once. J is TRBJ1-1 and V is TRBV11-2; 7 bases fit TRBD1. This CDR3 is 14 amino acids long. CDR1 and CDR2 from the germline V gene are SGHAT and FQNNGV. V shed 5 bases and J 7 bases; nucleotides not matched to a gene: 10. The CDR3 coding sequence is TGTGCCAGCAGCCAAACAGGGGTGTTGAGTGAAGCTTTCTTT. It yields the protein CASSQTGVLSEAFF.

This chain links TRBV2 with TRBJ1-4, with 9 bases lining up with TRBD1. The germline V gene has CDR1 SNHLY and CDR2 FYNNEI. With 6 bases clipped from V and 7 bases from J, the junction kept 6 bases outside the gene matches. CDR3 length: 14 amino acids. CDR3 sequence (DNA): TGTGCCAGCAGCCCCACAGGGGGCAGTGAAAAACTGTTTTTT. It is translated as CASSPTGGSEKLFF.

The chain carries TRBV14 and TRBJ1-3; D not certain. CDR1 is SGHDN and CDR2 is FVKESK in the germline V gene. V was shortened by 10 bases and J by 4 bases, with 8 bases between the two germline ends. CDR3 size: 11 residues. CDR3 nucleotides: TGTGCCATCCAGATCGGAAACACCATATATTTT. Its protein is CAIQIGNTIYF. Based on the CDR3 plus reference TRBV14 and TRBJ1-3, the full variable domain is EAGVTQFPSHSVIEKGQTVTLRCDPISGHDNLYWYRRVMGKEIKFLLHFVKESKQDESGMPNNRFLAERTGGTYSTLKVQPAELEDSGVYFCAIQIGNTIYFGEGSWLTVV.

The V call is TRBV13, the J call TRBJ1-1; TRBD1 might be the D (5 bases). The CDR3 spans 16 residues. Germline CDR1 PRHDT, CDR2 FYEKMQ (reference sequence). Trimming took 4 bases from V and 5 from J, leaving 20 bases between them. CDR3 loop: CASSSLPGSGGTEAFF. The CDR3 DNA sequence: TGTGCCAGCAGCTCGCTACCCGGGTCCGGGGGGACTGAAGCTTTCTTT.